The entry below describes one T cell receptor (beta chain). This entry comes from a study of control samples from healthy donors and cancer patients. Clones were sequenced by immunoSEQ multiplex PCR, and TCRdb holds only the in-frame ones, with some missing. The data show 150,000 or so clones, 94% seen once. The CDR3 has 16 amino acids. The junction had 9 bases not matched to a gene; V was cut back by 4 bases and J by 10 bases. Germline V gene sequence: CDR1 SGHRS, CDR2 YFSETQ. Sequencing was carried out using blood. This chain links TRBV5-1 with TRBJ2-4, with 15 positions matching TRBD2. The receptor was derived from a man aged 40-50 years in good health. CDR3 nucleotide sequence: TGCGCCAGCAGCCCGCCGGAGGGACTAGCGGGGGGTATTCAGTACTTC. Its protein product is CASSPPEGLAGGIQYF.